Presented here are 9 T cell receptor beta chains from one specimen sequenced in a study of T cell changes during pregnancy in multiple sclerosis. TCRdb keeps only in-frame clones here, not all; method: immunoSEQ multiplex PCR. The data show about 73,000 clones, approximately 92% seen once. The specimen was peripheral blood, collected in the third trimester of pregnancy. Receptor source: a female donor in good health, enrolled as a control in a pregnancy study.

This clone occurred once. This sequence joins TRBV7-3 and TRBJ2-6; D is perhaps TRBD2 (5 bases). From germline, CDR1 is SGHTA and CDR2 FQGTGA. This CDR3 is 16 amino acids long. Trimming stripped 2 bases from V and 2 bases from J, with 10 bases between. The CDR3 here is CASSLSPGTGANVLTF. CDR3 nucleotides: TGTGCCAGCAGCTTATCACCCGGGACTGGGGCCAACGTCCTGACTTTC.

This rearrangement joins TRBV5-4 to TRBJ2-7; possibly TRBD2 for D (6 bases). The CDR3 covers 13 residues. CDR1 and CDR2 (germline): SGHNT, YYREEE (reference sequence). V was shortened by 3 bases and J by 2 bases, with 9 bases between the two germline ends. CDR3 coding DNA: TGTGCCAGCAGCTCGGGACTTACCTACGAGCAGTACTTC. It specifies CASSSGLTYEQYF.

The chain has TRBV28 and TRBJ2-3; 12 bases map to TRBD2. The germline CDR1 and CDR2 sequences are MDHEN and SYDVKM. Trimming took 6 bases from V and 2 from J; bases not matched to a gene: 6. This CDR3 is 16 amino acids long. CDR3 nucleotide sequence: TGTGCCAGCAGCCTAGCGGGGGGGCGAAACACAGATACGCAGTATTTT. Protein sequence: CASSLAGGRNTDTQYF. Based on the CDR3 plus reference TRBV28 and TRBJ2-3, the full variable domain is DVKVTQSSRYLVKRTGEKVFLECVQDMDHENMFWYRQDPGLGLRLIYFSYDVKMKEKGDIPEGYSVSREKKERFSLILESASTNQTSMYLCASSLAGGRNTDTQYFGPGTRLTVL.

The chain has TRBV5-1 and TRBJ1-1; D is perhaps TRBD1 (5 bases). V lost 4 bases and J 4 bases, leaving 14 bases between the germline ends. This CDR3 comprises 14 residues. Germline-derived CDR1 and CDR2 are SGHRS and YFSETQ. The CDR3 loop is CASSPGGGGTEAFF. Written as DNA, the CDR3 is TGCGCCAGCAGCCCCGGGGGGGGAGGCACTGAAGCTTTCTTT.

The chain recombines TRBV6-6 with TRBJ2-4, with D uncertain. V was clipped by 5 bases and J by 0 bases, with 8 bases between them. CDR3 size: 14 residues. In germline, CDR1 is MNHNY, CDR2 SVGAGI (reference sequence). The CDR3 region is CASSPAGAKNIQYF. CDR3 DNA: TGTGCCAGCAGTCCAGCAGGAGCCAAAAACATTCAGTACTTC.

The chain uses TRBV28 and TRBJ1-2; 7 bases line up with TRBD1. V was clipped by 4 bases and J by 8 bases; unmatched bases: 7. The CDR3 consists of 13 residues. From germline, CDR1 is MDHEN and CDR2 SYDVKM. CDR3 in amino acids: CASSSNRGWGYTF. CDR3 DNA sequence: TGTGCCAGCAGTTCTAACAGGGGATGGGGCTACACCTTC.

The chain carries TRBV28 and TRBJ1-2; D gene unclear. Germline V gene data show CDR1 as MDHEN and CDR2 as SYDVKM. The CDR3 has 14 residues. Trimming removed 3 bases from V and 2 bases from J, with 10 bases in between. The CDR3 DNA is TGTGCCAGCAGTTTCCAGGTGACCAACTATGGCTACACCTTC. Protein product: CASSFQVTNYGYTF.

V usage is TRBV6-5 and J usage is TRBJ1-1; no clear D gene. Deletions cut 2 bases from V and 7 bases from J, with 5 bases between. The CDR3 length is 11 residues. Germline V gives CDR1 MNHEY, CDR2 SVGAGI. This CDR3 reads CASSYEGEAFF. The CDR3 DNA reads TGTGCCAGCAGTTACGAGGGTGAAGCTTTCTTT.

The gene calls are TRBV27 and TRBJ2-2; the match to TRBD2 covers 7 bases. Per germline, CDR1 MNHEY and CDR2 SMNVEV (reference sequence). The CDR3 is 17 residues long. J lost 6 bases, V lost 5 bases, and 15 bases had no gene match. Written as DNA, the CDR3 is TGTGCCAGCAGTCCCCAGGGAGTGGCGGGAGTGGCCGGGGAGCTGTTTTTT. Its protein product is CASSPQGVAGVAGELFF.